Below are 14 T cell receptor beta chains sequenced from a single sample in a study of blood T cell repertoires in COVID-19 (TCRdb year 2020). Libraries were made using the immunoSEQ multiplex PCR assay. Not all clones reach the TCRdb copy of this immuneACCESS table, which keeps in-frame sequences only. Checked studies attribute under half of the gap to unresolved V genes and leave the rest unexplained. The sample data list approximately 97,000 clones, and more than 75% of these were observed just once. Together, the top ten hold approximately 9.8% of the sample. Sequenced material: peripheral blood. These receptors were taken from a man aged 60 to 69 with active or convalescent COVID-19.

The gene calls are TRBV10-2 and TRBJ2-3; 9 positions agree with TRBD2. Germline CDR1 and CDR2: WSHSY and SAAADI. Trimming at V came to 6 bases and at J to 0 bases, leaving 4 bases not matched to a gene. The CDR3 consists of 15 residues. The CDR3 here is CASSLGLASTDTQYF. CDR3 DNA: TGCGCCAGCAGCCTAGGACTAGCGAGCACAGATACGCAGTATTTT.

The J gene is TRBJ2-1, the V gene TRBV25-1, with D possibly being TRBD1 (5 bases). The germline V gene has CDR1 MGHDK and CDR2 SYGVNS. V was trimmed by 3 bases and J by 2 bases, leaving 11 bases between them. This CDR3 is 15 amino acids long. The CDR3 region has the DNA TGTGCCAGCAGTGATGCGACAGTTACCTACAATGAGCAGTTCTTC. It is translated as CASSDATVTYNEQFF.

This clone was recorded only once. The rearrangement joins TRBV7-9 to TRBJ2-1, with 9 bases that match TRBD1. In germline, CDR1 is SEHNR, CDR2 FQNEAQ (reference sequence). With V trimmed by 4 bases and J by 4 bases, 8 bases remained unmatched. This CDR3 spans 16 amino acids. Here the CDR3 reads CASSWTAGQGYNEQFF. CDR3 nucleotides: TGTGCCAGCAGCTGGACCGCGGGACAGGGATACAATGAGCAGTTCTTC.

The rearrangement joins TRBV20-1 to TRBJ1-2, with TRBD1 matching over 8 bases. The CDR3 has 13 amino acids. Germline V gene data show CDR1 as DFQATT and CDR2 as SNEGSKA (reference sequence). Trimming at V came to 3 bases and at J to 5 bases, leaving 5 bases not matched to a gene. The CDR3 DNA reads TGCAGTGCTAGTTTAGGACAGGGATATGGCTACACCTTC. It encodes CSASLGQGYGYTF.

V and J are TRBV11-2 and TRBJ1-4; D call uncertain. CDR1 is SGHAT and CDR2 is FQNNGV in the germline V gene. This CDR3 has 16 residues. Trimming took 1 base from V and 0 from J, leaving 9 bases between them. CDR3 coding DNA: TGTGCCAGCAGCTTAGGAGCTACTGCAACTAATGAAAAACTGTTTTTT. It is translated as CASSLGATATNEKLFF.

The V gene is TRBV5-1, the J gene TRBJ1-2, with TRBD1 identical over 10 bases. V lost 0 bases, J lost 2 bases, and 7 bases stayed unmatched. CDR3 length: 17 amino acids. Germline loops: CDR1 SGHRS, CDR2 YFSETQ. The CDR3 is CASSLGDRGLGNYGYTF. Here the CDR3 DNA reads TGCGCCAGCAGCTTGGGGGACAGGGGATTGGGCAACTATGGCTACACCTTC.

This sequence joins TRBV5-1 and TRBJ1-2; 11 bases map to TRBD1. Germline assignment: CDR1 SGHRS and CDR2 YFSETQ. V trimming: 0 bases; J trimming: 8 bases; junction bases outside the gene matches: 6. The CDR3 has 15 residues. Here the CDR3 reads CASSLVGQGAPGYTF. The CDR3 region has the DNA TGCGCCAGCAGCTTGGTAGGACAGGGGGCGCCCGGCTACACCTTC.

The J gene is TRBJ1-5, the V gene TRBV7-6; a possible D gene is TRBD1 (5 bases). There are 16 residues in the CDR3. Germline V gene lookup returns CDR1 SGHVS and CDR2 FNYEAQ. Trimming removed 5 bases from V and 5 bases from J, with 19 bases in between. As DNA, the CDR3 is TGTGCCAGCAGCCTCTTTGGGGGGAAAGGCGATCAGCCCCAGCATTTT. This gives the protein CASSLFGGKGDQPQHF.

This clone has a handful of counts. This sequence joins TRBV2 and TRBJ2-2; the match to TRBD1 covers 9 bases. CDR1 SNHLY and CDR2 FYNNEI come from the germline V gene. This CDR3 has 13 residues. Trimming removed 6 bases from V and 8 bases from J; junction bases left unmatched: 4. The CDR3 DNA sequence: TGTGCCAGCAGACGACAGGGGGAAGGGGAGCTGTTTTTT. It yields the protein CASRRQGEGELFF.

The sample holds one count of this clone. J is TRBJ1-2 and V is TRBV19; D remains ambiguous. The length of the CDR3 is 14 residues. V lost 0 bases, J lost 2 bases, and 7 bases lay in between. Per germline, CDR1 LNHDA and CDR2 SQIVND (reference sequence). The DNA for the CDR3 is TGTGCCAGTAGTATAGATCTGAGGAACTATGGCTACACCTTC. This translates into CASSIDLRNYGYTF.

V and J are TRBV7-2 and TRBJ2-1; 8 bases map to TRBD2. Trimming took 3 bases from V and 7 from J; bases not matched to a gene: 5. Germline V gives CDR1 SGHTA, CDR2 FQGNSA. This CDR3 has 14 residues. The CDR3 nucleotides are TGTGCCAGCAGCTTTGGCGGGAGGAGGAATGAGCAGTTCTTC. Protein: CASSFGGRRNEQFF.

The chain couples TRBV6-4 to TRBJ1-5; 7 bases are shared with TRBD1. Germline V gene sequence: CDR1 MRHNA, CDR2 SNTAGT. V shed 2 bases, J shed 6 bases, and the junction held 13 bases outside the gene matches. CDR3 length equals 17 residues. CDR3 nucleotides: TGTGCCAGCAGTGACCCTCATGATGACAGGGTCCCTCAGCCCCAGCATTTT. Translated: CASSDPHDDRVPQPQHF.

V is TRBV7-3 and J is TRBJ2-2; D is undetermined. This CDR3 spans 13 amino acids. Germline V gene data show CDR1 as SGHTA and CDR2 as FQGTGA. The V gene lost 3 bases and the J gene lost 0 bases, with 2 bases spanning the gap. Here the CDR3 DNA reads TGTGCCAGCAGCTTTACGAACACCGGGGAGCTGTTTTTT. Its protein is CASSFTNTGELFF.

This clone was detected only once. This rearrangement joins TRBV7-2 to TRBJ2-3; D possibly corresponds to TRBD2 (6 bases). V was shortened by 4 bases and J by 3 bases, with 20 bases between the two germline ends. CDR3 size: 17 residues. Germline V gives CDR1 SGHTA, CDR2 FQGNSA. The CDR3 coding sequence is TGTGCCAGCAGCTCCCGAATTTACCCGCGGGGTACAGATACGCAGTATTTT. This codes for CASSSRIYPRGTDTQYF.